This TCR beta chain was sequenced during a study of blood T cell repertoires in COVID-19. The protocol was immunoSEQ multiplex PCR, while the TCRdb copy is restricted to in-frame clones and leaves out a portion. The profile shows about 84,000 clones, roughly 80% of them singletons. This clonotype originated in a woman of 80 years or more with acute or convalescent COVID-19. The specimen sequenced was peripheral blood.

The CDR3 bases are TGTGCCAGCAGTTACGCGGGGGGACTTTCCTACGAGCAGTACTTC. Protein product: CASSYAGGLSYEQYF. This chain links TRBV6-5 with TRBJ2-7; 8 bases match TRBD2. CDR1 MNHEY and CDR2 SVGAGI come from the germline V gene. The CDR3 contains 15 residues. Germline trimming cut 2 bases from V and 1 base from J; bases unmatched to any gene: 4.